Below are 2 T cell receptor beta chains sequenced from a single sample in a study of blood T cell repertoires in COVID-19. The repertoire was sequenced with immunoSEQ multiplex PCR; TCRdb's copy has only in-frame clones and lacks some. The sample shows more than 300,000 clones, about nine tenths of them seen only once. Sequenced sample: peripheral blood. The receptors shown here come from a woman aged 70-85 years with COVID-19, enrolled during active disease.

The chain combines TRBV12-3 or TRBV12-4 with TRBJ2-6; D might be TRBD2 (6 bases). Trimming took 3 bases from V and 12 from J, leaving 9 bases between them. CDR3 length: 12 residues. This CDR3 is CASSLEGVVLTF. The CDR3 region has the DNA TGTGCCAGCAGTTTGGAGGGAGTCGTCCTGACTTTC.

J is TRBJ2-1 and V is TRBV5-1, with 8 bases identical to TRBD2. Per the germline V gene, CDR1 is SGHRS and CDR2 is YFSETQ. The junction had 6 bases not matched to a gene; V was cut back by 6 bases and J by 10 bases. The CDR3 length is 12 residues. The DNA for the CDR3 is TGCGCCAGCACCCTTCGGGGGGGGGAGCAGTTCTTC. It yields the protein CASTLRGGEQFF.